This T cell receptor beta chain was obtained from a study of T cells after posttransplantation cyclophosphamide. The study's findings and limits: Skin or GI-infiltrating T cells shared few TRB sequences with blood. After PTCy, TRB diversity resembled that of CNI/methotrexate controls. Later blood repertoires were often dominated by clones from the donor CD8+ memory compartment.

Method: immunoSEQ multiplex PCR; TCRdb's copy keeps in-frame clones and lacks some. The sample shows about 33,000 clones, no singletons; the ten largest hold about 1.2%. Peripheral blood was collected from the related graft donor on the marrow donation day. This clone was observed a few times. The antigen is undetermined. The trim removed 0 bases at V and 3 bases at J, leaving 6 bases unmatched. Germline loops: CDR1 SGHNT, CDR2 YYREEE (reference sequence). The CDR3 consists of 16 residues. The TCR was taken from a girl aged 5 to 17 in good health, CMV-negative, and a related stem cell transplant donor. The V gene is TRBV5-4, the J gene TRBJ2-7; 10 nucleotides agree with TRBD2. The sequenced sample consisted of PBMCs. CDR3 DNA sequence: TGTGCCAGCAGCTTGGTCGGACTAGCGGAGAGCTACGAGCAGTACTTC. As protein: CASSLVGLAESYEQYF.